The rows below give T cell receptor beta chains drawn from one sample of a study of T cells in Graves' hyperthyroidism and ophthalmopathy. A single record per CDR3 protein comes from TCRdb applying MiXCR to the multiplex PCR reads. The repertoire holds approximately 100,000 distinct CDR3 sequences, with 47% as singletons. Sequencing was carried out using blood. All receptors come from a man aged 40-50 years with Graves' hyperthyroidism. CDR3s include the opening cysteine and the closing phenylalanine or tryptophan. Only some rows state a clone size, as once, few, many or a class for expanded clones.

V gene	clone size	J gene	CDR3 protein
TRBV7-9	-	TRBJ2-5	CASSAGTPPAQYF
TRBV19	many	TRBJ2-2	CASMTVSRTGELFF
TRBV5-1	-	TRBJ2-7	CASSFRGGTQLYEQYF
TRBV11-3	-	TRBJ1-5	CASSLVGAGQPQHF
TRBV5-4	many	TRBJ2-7	CASSRDRSYEQYF
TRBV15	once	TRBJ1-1	CATSSLRGSTEAFF
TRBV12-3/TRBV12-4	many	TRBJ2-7	CARGRSSYEQYF
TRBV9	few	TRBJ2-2	CASSVAGELFF
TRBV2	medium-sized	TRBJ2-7	CASRVTGGGRVEQYF
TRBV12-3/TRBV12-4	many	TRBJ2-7	CASSRGAGLSYEQYF
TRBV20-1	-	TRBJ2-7	CSASDRFYCEQYF
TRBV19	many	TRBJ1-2	CATRGTAYGYTF
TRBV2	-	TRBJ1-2	CASSGAGPITHGYTF
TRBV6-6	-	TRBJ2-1	CASRGALGLYNEQFF
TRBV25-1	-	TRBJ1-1	CASSNQGQEAFF
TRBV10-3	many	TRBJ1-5	CAISELGQPQHF
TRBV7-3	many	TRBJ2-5	CASSLSGARGETQYF
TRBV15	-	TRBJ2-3	CATSRAGGVDTQYF
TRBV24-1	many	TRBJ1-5	CATSDNRASQPQHF
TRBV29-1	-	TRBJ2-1	CSLRLGTQINEQFF
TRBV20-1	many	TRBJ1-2	CSLGAGEGYGYTF
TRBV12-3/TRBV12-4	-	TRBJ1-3	CASSLTGGSHAGNTIYF
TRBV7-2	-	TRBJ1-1	CASSRESTNTGEGAFF
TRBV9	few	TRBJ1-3	CASSQDRSPGNTIYF
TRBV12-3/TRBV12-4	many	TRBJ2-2	CASSLRGELFF
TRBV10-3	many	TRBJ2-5	CAISAEETQYF
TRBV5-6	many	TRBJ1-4	CASSWWENEKLFF
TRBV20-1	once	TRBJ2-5	CSASLREETQYF
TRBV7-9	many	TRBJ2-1	CASLGSLDGQFF
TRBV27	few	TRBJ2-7	CASSLLGGYEQYF
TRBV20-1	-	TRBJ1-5	CSARKQGGSNQPQHF
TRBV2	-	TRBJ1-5	CASSDGYQPQHF
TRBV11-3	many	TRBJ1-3	CASSSGLYSGNTIYF
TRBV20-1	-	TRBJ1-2	CSARDRPNYGYTF
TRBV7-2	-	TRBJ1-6	CASSREGGGNSPLHF
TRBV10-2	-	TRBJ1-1	CASRAGTGQNTEAFF
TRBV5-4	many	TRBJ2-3	CASSPLAGLADTQYF
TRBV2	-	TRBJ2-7	CASRRVAGPYEQYF
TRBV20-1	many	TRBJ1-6	CSARVSQGPSPLHF
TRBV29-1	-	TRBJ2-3	CSANMQGRQLDEQYF
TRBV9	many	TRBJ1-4	CASSPVGGNEKLFF